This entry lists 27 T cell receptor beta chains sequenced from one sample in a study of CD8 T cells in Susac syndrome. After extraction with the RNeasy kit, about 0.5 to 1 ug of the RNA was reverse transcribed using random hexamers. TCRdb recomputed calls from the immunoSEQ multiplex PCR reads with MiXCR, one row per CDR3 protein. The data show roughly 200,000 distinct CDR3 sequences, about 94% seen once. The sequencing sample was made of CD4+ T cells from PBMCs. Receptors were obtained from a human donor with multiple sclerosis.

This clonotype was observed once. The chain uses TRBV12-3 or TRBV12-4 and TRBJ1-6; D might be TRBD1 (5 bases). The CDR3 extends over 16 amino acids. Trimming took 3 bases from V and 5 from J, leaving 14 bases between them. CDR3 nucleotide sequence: TGTGCCAGCAGTTTCTATGGGGGAGTTGATAATTCACCCCTCCACTTT. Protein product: CASSFYGGVDNSPLHF.

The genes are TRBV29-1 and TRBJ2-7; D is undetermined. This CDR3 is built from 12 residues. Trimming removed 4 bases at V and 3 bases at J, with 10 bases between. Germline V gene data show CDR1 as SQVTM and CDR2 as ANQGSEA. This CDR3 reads CSVATWDYEQYF. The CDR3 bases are TGCAGCGTTGCGACGTGGGACTACGAGCAGTACTTC.

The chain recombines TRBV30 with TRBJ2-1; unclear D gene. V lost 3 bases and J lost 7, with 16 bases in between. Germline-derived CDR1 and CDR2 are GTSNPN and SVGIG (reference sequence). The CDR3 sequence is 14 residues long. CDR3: CAWRRDQVINEQFF. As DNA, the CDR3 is TGTGCCTGGAGGAGAGACCAGGTGATTAATGAGCAGTTCTTC.

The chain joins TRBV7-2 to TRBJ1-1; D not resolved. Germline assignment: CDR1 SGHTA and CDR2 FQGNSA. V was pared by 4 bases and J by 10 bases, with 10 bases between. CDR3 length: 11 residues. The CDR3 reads CASSSDLVAFF. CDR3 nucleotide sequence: TGTGCCAGCAGCTCTGATTTGGTAGCTTTCTTT.

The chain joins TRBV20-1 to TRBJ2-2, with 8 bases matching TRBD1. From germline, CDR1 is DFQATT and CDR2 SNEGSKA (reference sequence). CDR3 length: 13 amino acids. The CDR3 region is CSLDRVNTGELFF. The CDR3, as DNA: TGCAGCTTGGACAGGGTGAACACCGGGGAGCTGTTTTTT.

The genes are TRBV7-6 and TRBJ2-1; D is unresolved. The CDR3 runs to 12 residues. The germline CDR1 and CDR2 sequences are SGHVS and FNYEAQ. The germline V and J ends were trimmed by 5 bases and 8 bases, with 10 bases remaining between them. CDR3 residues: CASSRISDEQFF. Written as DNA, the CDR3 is TGTGCCAGCAGCCGTATCAGCGATGAGCAGTTCTTC.

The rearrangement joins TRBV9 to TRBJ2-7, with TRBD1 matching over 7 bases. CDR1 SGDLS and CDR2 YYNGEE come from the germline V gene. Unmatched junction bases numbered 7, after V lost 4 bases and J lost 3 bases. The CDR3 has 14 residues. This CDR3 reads CASSKGQENYEQYF. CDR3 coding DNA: TGTGCCAGCAGCAAAGGACAGGAGAACTACGAGCAGTACTTC.

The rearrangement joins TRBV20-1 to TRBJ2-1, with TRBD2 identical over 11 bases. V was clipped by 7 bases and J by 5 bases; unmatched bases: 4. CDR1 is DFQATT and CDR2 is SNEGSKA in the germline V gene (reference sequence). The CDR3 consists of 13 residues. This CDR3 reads CSVTSGVNNEQFF. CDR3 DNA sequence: TGCAGTGTGACTAGCGGGGTGAACAATGAGCAGTTCTTC.

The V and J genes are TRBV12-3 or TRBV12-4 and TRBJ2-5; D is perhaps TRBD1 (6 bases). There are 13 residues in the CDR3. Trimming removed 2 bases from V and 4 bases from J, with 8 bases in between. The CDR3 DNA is TGTGCCAGCAGTTTAATCAGGGGAGAGACCCAGTACTTC. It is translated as CASSLIRGETQYF.

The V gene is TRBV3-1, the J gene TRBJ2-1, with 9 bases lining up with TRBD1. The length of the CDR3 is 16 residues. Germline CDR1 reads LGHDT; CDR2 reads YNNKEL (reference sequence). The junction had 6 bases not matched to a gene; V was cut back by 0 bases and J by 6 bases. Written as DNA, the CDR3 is TGTGCCAGCAGCCAAGATACGGGACAGGGATCCAATGAGCAGTTCTTC. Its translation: CASSQDTGQGSNEQFF.

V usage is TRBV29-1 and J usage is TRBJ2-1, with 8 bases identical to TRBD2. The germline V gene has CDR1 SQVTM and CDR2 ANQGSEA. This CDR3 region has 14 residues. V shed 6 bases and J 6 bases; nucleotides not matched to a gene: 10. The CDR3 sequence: CSVGGLVTGNEQFF. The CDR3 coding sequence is TGCAGCGTGGGGGGACTAGTGACCGGCAATGAGCAGTTCTTC.

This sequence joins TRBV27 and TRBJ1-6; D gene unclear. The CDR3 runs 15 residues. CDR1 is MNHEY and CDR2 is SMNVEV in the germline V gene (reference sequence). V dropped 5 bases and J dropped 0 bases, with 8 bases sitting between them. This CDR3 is CASSAPSSYNSPLHF. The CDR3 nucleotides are TGTGCCAGCAGTGCTCCAAGCTCCTATAATTCACCCCTCCACTTT.

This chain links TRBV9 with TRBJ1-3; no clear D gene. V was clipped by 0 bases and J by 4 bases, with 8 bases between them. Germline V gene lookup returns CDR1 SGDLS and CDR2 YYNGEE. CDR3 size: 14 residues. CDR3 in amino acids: CASSVDQTGNTIYF. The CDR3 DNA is TGTGCCAGCAGCGTAGACCAGACAGGAAACACCATATATTTT.

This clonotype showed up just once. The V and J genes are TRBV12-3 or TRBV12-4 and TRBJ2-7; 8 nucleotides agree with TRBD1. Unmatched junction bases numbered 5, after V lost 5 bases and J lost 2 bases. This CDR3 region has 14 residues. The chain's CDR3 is CASSGTGLAYEQYF. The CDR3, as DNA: TGTGCCAGCAGTGGGACAGGACTTGCCTACGAGCAGTACTTC.

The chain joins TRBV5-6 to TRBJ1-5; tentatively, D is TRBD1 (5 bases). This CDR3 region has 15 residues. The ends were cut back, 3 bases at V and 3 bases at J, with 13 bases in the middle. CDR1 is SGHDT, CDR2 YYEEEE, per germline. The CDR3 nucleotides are TGTGCCAGCAGCTCGTCGGGGCGCGACAATCAGCCCCAGCATTTT. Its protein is CASSSSGRDNQPQHF.

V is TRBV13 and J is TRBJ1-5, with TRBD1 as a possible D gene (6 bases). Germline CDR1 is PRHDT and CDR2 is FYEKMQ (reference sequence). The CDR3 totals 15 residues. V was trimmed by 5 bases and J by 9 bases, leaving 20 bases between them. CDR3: CASSPRGGSYGPQHF. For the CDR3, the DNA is TGTGCCAGCAGCCCGAGGGGGGGTAGCTATGGGCCCCAGCATTTT.

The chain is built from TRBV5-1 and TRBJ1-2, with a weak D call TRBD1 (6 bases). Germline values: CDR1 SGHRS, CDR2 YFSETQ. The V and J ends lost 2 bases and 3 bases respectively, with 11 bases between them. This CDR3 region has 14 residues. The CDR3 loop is CASSFGAGDYGYTF. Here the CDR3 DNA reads TGCGCCAGCAGCTTTGGGGCAGGGGACTATGGCTACACCTTC. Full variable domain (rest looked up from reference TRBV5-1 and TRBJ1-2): KAGVTQTPRYLIKTRGQQVTLSCSPISGHRSVSWYQQTPGQGLQFLFEYFSETQRNKGNFPGRFSGRQFSNSRSEMNVSTLELGDSALYLCASSFGAGDYGYTFGSGTRLTVV.

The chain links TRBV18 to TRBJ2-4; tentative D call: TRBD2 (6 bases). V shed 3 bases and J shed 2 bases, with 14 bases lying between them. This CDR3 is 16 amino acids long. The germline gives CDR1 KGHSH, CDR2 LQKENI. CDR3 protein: CASSPPSGRTKNIQYF. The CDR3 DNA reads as TGTGCCAGCTCACCCCCCAGCGGGCGGACCAAAAACATTCAGTACTTC.

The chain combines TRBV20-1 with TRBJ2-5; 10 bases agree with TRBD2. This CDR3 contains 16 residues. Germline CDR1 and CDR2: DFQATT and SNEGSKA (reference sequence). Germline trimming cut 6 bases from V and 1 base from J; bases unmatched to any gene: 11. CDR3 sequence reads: CSARTKRGGSQETQYF. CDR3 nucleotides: TGCAGTGCCCGGACTAAGCGGGGGGGCTCCCAAGAGACCCAGTACTTC.

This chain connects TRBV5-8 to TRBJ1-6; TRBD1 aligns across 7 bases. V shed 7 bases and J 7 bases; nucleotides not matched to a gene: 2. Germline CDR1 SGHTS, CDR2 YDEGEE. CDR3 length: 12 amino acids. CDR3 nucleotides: TGTGCCAGCTCGGGACAGAATTCACCCCTCCACTTT. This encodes CASSGQNSPLHF.

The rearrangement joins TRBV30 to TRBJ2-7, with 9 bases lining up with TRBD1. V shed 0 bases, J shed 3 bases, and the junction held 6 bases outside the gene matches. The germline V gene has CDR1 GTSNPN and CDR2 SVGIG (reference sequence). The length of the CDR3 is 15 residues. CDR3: CAWSVRLGQGYEQYF. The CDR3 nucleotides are TGTGCCTGGAGTGTACGGCTGGGACAGGGCTACGAGCAGTACTTC.

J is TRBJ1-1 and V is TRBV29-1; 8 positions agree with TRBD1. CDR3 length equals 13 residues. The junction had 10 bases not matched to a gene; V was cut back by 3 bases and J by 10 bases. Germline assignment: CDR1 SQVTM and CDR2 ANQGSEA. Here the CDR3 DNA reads TGCAGCGTTGAGCGCACACAAGGGACAGGAGCTTTCTTT. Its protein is CSVERTQGTGAFF.

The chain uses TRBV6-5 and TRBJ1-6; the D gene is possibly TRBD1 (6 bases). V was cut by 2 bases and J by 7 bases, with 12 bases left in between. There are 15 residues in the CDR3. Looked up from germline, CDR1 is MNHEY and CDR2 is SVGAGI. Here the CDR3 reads CASSYLSGANSPLHF. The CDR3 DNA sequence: TGTGCCAGCAGTTACCTCTCGGGGGCGAATTCACCCCTCCACTTT.

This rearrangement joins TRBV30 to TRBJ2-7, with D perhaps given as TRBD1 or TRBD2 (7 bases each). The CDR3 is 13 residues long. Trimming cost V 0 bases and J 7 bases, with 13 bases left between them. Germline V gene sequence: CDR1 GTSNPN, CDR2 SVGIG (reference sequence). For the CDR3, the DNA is TGTGCCTGGAGTGTAGGCCAGGGGGGGGAGCAGTACTTC. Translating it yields CAWSVGQGGEQYF.

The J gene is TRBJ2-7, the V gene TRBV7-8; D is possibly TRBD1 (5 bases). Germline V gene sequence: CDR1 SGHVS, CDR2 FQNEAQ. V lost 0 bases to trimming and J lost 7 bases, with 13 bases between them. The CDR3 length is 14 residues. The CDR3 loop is CASSLAISRAEQYF. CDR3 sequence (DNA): TGTGCCAGCAGCTTAGCGATCTCCAGGGCTGAGCAGTACTTC.

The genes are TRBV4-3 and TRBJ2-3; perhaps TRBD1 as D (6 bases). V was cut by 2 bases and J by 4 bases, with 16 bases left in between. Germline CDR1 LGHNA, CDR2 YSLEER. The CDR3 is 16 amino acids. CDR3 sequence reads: CASSQNSQGGADTQYF. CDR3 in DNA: TGCGCCAGCAGCCAAAACTCACAGGGCGGAGCAGATACGCAGTATTTT.

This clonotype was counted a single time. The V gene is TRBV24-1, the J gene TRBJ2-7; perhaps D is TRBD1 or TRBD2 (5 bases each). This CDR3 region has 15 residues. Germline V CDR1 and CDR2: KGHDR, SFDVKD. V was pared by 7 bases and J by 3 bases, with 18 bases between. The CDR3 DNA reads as TGTGCCACCAGCACCCCCGGGACGGTGCTCTACGAGCAGTACTTC. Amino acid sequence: CATSTPGTVLYEQYF.